The TCR beta chain under discussion was sequenced for a study of monozygotic twins with inflammatory bowel disease. TCRdb re-analyzed the 5' RACE reads; it lists each CDR3 protein once, without DNA. Reported are around 150,000 distinct CDR3 sequences; the ten largest clones contain 2.8%. The CDR3 consists of 12 residues. CDR1 and CDR2 from the germline V gene are SGHTA and FQGTGA. The sample taken for sequencing was blood. The V and J genes are TRBV7-3 and TRBJ2-1. The origin of this receptor is a human donor with ulcerative colitis or Crohn's disease, or a healthy co-twin of an affected twin (not recorded which). The CDR3 spells CASSLTGSAAVF. Full variable domain (missing parts from reference TRBV7-3 and TRBJ2-1): GAGVSQTPSNKVTEKGKYVELRCDPISGHTALYWYRQSLGQGPEFLIYFQGTGAADDSGLPNDRFFAVRPEGSVSTLKIQRTERGDSAVYLCASSLTGSAAVFGPGTRLTVL.